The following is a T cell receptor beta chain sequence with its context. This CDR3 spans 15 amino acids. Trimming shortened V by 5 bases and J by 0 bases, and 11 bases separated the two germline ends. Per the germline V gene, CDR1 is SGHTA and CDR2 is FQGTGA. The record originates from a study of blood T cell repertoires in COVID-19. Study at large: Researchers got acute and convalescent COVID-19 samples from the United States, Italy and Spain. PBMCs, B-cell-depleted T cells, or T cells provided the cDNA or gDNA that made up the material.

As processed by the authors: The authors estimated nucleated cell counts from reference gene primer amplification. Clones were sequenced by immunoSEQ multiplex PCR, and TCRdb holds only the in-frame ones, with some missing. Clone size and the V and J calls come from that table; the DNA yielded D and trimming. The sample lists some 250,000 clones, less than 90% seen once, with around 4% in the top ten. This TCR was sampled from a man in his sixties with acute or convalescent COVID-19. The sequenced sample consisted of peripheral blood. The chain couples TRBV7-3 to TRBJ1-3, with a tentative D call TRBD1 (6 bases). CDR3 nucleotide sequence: TGTGCCAGCAGCCCGACAGGCCTCTCTGGAAACACCATATATTTT. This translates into CASSPTGLSGNTIYF.